A selection of T cell receptor beta chains follows, all from one sample in a study of shared clonotypes between healthy human individuals. Using immunoSEQ multiplex PCR, the repertoire was profiled, and TCRdb retains in-frame clones only, with some absent. Among approximately 2.4 million clones listed, more than 90% were seen once. Material: naive CD4+ T cells sorted from blood. Source of these receptors: a young man in good health. Both conserved end residues are part of each CDR3. A D gene is named only where the DNA matches it firmly. Size values are once, few and many counts, or a class for expanded clones, and some rows have none.

TRBJ2-2 . TRBV2 TRBD2 CASRGLAGFTGELFF TGTGCCAGTAGAGGACTAGCGGGTTTCACCGGGGAGCTGTTTTTT
TRBJ2-7 . TRBV7-9 TRBD2 CASSPGTSGSTYEQYF TGTGCCAGCAGCCCAGGGACTAGCGGGTCTACCTACGAGCAGTACTTC
TRBJ2-5 . TRBV2 . CASSDGYGETQYF TGTGCCAGCAGTGACGGGTACGGAGAGACCCAGTACTTC
TRBJ1-5 . TRBV2 . CASSEAWAEVSGSHF TGTGCCAGCAGTGAAGCTTGGGCCGAAGTTTCTGGGTCGCATTTT
TRBJ1-2 . TRBV4-1 TRBD1 CASSRQDRGYGYTF TGCGCCAGCAGCCGCCAAGACAGGGGTTATGGCTACACCTTC
TRBJ1-4 . TRBV19 TRBD1 CASSGQGLGEKLFF TGTGCCAGTAGTGGACAGGGGTTGGGAGAAAAACTGTTTTTT
TRBJ1-4 . TRBV18 . CASSPRAATNEKLFF TGTGCCAGCTCACCACGGGCAGCAACTAATGAAAAACTGTTTTTT
TRBJ2-5 . TRBV5-4 TRBD2 CASSYRGGQETQYF TGTGCCAGCAGTTATCGCGGGGGCCAAGAGACCCAGTACTTC
TRBJ2-3 . TRBV4-3 . CASSQDHRQADTQYF TGCGCCAGCAGCCAAGATCACAGGCAGGCAGATACGCAGTATTTT
TRBJ2-4 . TRBV7-2 . CASSQGSKNIQYF TGTGCCAGCAGCCAGGGATCTAAAAACATTCAGTACTTC
TRBJ2-1 . TRBV7-9 . CASSSRTNSYNEQFF TGTGCCAGCAGCTCGCGGACTAACTCCTACAATGAGCAGTTCTTC
TRBJ1-5 . TRBV6-1 . CASSELNQPQHF TGTGCCAGCAGTGAACTCAATCAGCCCCAGCATTTT
TRBJ2-3 . TRBV7-9 . CASSLGAGNTDTQYF TGTGCCAGCAGCTTAGGGGCGGGCAACACAGATACGCAGTATTTT
TRBJ1-5 . TRBV10-1 . CASSGPGQPQHF TGCGCCAGCAGTGGGCCCGGGCAGCCCCAGCATTTT
TRBJ1-4 . TRBV5-4 . CASSLGDTGEKLFF TGTGCCAGCAGCTTGGGGGACACCGGGGAAAAACTGTTTTTT
TRBJ2-3 . TRBV7-9 . CASSTNTQADTQYF TGTGCCAGCAGCACTAATACCCAGGCAGATACGCAGTATTTT
TRBJ1-1 . TRBV5-1 . CASSLVGRNTEAFF TGCGCCAGCAGCTTGGTCGGGAGGAACACTGAAGCTTTCTTT
TRBJ2-5 . TRBV9 TRBD2 CASSTGTSGVQETQYF TGTGCCAGCAGCACCGGGACTAGCGGGGTGCAAGAGACCCAGTACTTC
TRBJ2-2 . TRBV19 . CASSPSRAGTGELFF TGTGCCAGTAGCCCATCCAGGGCGGGCACCGGGGAGCTGTTTTTT
TRBJ2-2 . TRBV30 . CACRSNTGELFF TGTGCCTGCAGATCGAACACCGGGGAGCTGTTTTTT
TRBJ2-6 . TRBV18 . CASSPVDSAASSGANVLTF TGTGCCAGCTCACCCGTGGACAGCGCGGCATCCTCTGGGGCCAACGTCCTGACTTTC
TRBJ1-1 few TRBV5-4 TRBD1 CASSLEGQVVVNTEAFF TGTGCCAGCAGCTTGGAGGGACAGGTGGTTGTGAACACTGAAGCTTTCTTT
TRBJ1-3 once TRBV11-2 . CASSRQWDRNTIYF TGTGCCAGCAGTCGCCAGTGGGATAGAAACACCATATATTTT
TRBJ2-5 . TRBV6-5 . CASTRVRETQYF TGTGCCAGCACCAGGGTTAGGGAGACCCAGTACTTC
TRBJ1-2 . TRBV11-2 TRBD1 CASSLDWVKAGQGYGYTF TGTGCCAGCAGCTTAGATTGGGTAAAGGCGGGACAGGGATATGGCTACACCTTC
TRBJ1-2 . TRBV28 . CASSFLGAGYTF TGTGCCAGCAGTTTTCTGGGGGCAGGCTACACCTTC
TRBJ2-7 . TRBV7-9 TRBD2 CASSQKAGANPYEQYF TGTGCCAGCAGCCAGAAAGCGGGAGCGAATCCCTACGAGCAGTACTTC
TRBJ1-4 . TRBV19 . CASNSKAWSTNEKLFF TGTGCCAGTAACTCGAAGGCTTGGAGCACTAATGAAAAACTGTTTTTT
TRBJ1-2 . TRBV29-1 TRBD1 CSVDDRGGKGYTF TGCAGCGTTGATGACAGGGGAGGAAAAGGCTACACCTTC
TRBJ2-3 . TRBV4-3 . CASSRGTTLTDTQYF TGCGCCAGCAGCCGGGGGACAACCCTCACAGATACGCAGTATTTT
TRBJ2-7 . TRBV7-9 TRBD1 CASSRQGDYEQYF TGTGCCAGCAGCCGACAGGGCGACTACGAGCAGTACTTC
TRBJ2-7 . TRBV21-1 . CASSKGQAGVFYEQYF TGTGCCAGCAGCAAAGGGCAAGCGGGAGTTTTCTACGAGCAGTACTTC